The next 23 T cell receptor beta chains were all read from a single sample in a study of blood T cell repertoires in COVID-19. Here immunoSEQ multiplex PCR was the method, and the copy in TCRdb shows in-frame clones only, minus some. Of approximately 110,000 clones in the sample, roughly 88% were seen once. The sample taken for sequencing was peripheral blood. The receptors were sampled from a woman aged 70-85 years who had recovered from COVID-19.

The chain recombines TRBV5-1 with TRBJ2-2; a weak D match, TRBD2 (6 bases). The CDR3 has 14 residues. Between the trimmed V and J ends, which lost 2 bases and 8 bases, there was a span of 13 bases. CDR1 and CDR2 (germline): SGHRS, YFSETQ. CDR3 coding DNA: TGCGCCAGCAGCTTCATTCCGGGAGAGGGGGAGCTGTTTTTT. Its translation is CASSFIPGEGELFF.

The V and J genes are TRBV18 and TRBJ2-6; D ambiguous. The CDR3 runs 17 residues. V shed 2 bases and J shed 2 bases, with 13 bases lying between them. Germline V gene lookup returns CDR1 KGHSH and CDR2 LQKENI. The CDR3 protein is CASSPISLETGANVLTF. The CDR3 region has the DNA TGTGCCAGCTCACCAATTTCATTGGAGACTGGGGCCAACGTCCTGACTTTC. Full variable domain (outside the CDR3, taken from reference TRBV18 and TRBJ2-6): NAGVMQNPRHLVRRRGQEARLRCSPMKGHSHVYWYRQLPEEGLKFMVYLQKENIIDESGMPKERFSAEFPKEGPSILRIQQVVRGDSAAYFCASSPISLETGANVLTFGAGSRLTVL.

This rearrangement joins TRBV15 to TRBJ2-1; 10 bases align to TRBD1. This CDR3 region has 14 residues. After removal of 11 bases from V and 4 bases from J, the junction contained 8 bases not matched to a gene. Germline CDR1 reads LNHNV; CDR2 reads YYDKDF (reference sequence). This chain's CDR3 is CASSRDRGYNEQFF. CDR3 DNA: TGTGCCTCGAGCCGGGACAGGGGTTACAATGAGCAGTTCTTC.

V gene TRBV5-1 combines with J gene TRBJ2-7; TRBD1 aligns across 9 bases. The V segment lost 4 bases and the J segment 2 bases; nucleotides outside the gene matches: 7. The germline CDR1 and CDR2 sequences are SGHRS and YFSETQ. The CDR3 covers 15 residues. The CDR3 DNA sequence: TGCGCCAGCAGCCCGTGGGGGACAGGGACCTACGAGCAGTACTTC. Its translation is CASSPWGTGTYEQYF.

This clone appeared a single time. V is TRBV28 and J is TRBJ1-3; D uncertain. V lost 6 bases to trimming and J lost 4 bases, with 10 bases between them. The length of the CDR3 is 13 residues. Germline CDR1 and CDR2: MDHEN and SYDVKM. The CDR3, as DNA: TGTGCCAGCAGGGTCAGTGCCGGAAACACCATATATTTT. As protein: CASRVSAGNTIYF.

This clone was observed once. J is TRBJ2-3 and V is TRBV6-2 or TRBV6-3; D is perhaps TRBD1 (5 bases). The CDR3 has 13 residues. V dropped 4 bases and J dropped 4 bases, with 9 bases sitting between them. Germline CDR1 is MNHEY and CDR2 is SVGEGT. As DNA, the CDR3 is TGTGCCAGCAGTTCCCAGGGCCCAGATACGCAGTATTTT. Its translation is CASSSQGPDTQYF.

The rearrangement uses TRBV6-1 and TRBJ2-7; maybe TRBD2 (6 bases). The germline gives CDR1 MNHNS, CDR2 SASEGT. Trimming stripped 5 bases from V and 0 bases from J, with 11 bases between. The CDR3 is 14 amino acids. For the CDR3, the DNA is TGTGCCAGCAGTTTAGCGGAGTCCTCCTACGAGCAGTACTTC. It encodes CASSLAESSYEQYF.

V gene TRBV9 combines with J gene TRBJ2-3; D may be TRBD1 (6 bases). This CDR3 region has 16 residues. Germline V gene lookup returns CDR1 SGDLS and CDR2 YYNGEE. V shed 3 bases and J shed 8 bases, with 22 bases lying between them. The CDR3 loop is CASSGRDKRAPATQYF. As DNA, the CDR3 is TGTGCCAGCAGCGGCCGGGACAAAAGAGCTCCAGCTACGCAGTATTTT. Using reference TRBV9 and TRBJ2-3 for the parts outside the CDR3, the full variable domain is DSGVTQTPKHLITATGQRVTLRCSPRSGDLSVYWYQQSLDQGLQFLIQYYNGEERAKGNILERFSAQQFPDLHSELNLSSLELGDSALYFCASSGRDKRAPATQYFGPGTRLTVL.

CDR3: CASSVEETAGRGENTGELFF. For the CDR3, the DNA is TGTGCCAGCAGCGTAGAGGAAACCGCGGGCAGGGGGGAGAACACCGGGGAGCTGTTTTTT. V gene TRBV9 combines with J gene TRBJ2-2, with a weak D call TRBD1 (7 bases). The CDR3 is made up of 20 amino acids. The V gene lost 0 bases and the J gene lost 1 base, with 22 bases spanning the gap. Germline V CDR1 and CDR2: SGDLS, YYNGEE.

The CDR3 bases are TGTGCCAGCAGTTTCTGGGGGGAGCCCTACAATGAGCAGTTCTTC. Translation gives CASSFWGEPYNEQFF. The chain joins TRBV28 to TRBJ2-1; tentative D call: TRBD2 (6 bases). There are 15 residues in the CDR3. V was trimmed by 3 bases and J by 2 bases, leaving 11 bases between them. Germline lookup yields CDR1 MDHEN and CDR2 SYDVKM.

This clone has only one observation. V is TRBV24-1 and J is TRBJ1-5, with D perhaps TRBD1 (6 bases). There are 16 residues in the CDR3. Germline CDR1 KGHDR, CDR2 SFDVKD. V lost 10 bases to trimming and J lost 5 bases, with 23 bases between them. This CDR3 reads CATSPRGRVGDQPQHF. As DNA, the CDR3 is TGTGCCACTAGCCCCAGGGGCCGGGTGGGGGATCAGCCCCAGCATTTT.

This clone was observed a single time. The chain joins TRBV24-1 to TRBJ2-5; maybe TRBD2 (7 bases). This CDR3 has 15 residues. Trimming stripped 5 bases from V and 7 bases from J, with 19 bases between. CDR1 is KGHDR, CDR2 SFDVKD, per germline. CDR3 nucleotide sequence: TGTGCCACCAGTGGGCGGGGGCTAGATAAAATGACCCAGTACTTC. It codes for CATSGRGLDKMTQYF.

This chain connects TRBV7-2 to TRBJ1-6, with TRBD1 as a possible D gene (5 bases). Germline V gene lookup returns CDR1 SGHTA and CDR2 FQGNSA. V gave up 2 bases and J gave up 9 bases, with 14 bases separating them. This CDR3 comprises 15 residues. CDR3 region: CASSLLVVGGSPLHF. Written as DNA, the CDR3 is TGTGCCAGCAGCTTATTGGTAGTCGGGGGTTCACCCCTCCACTTT.

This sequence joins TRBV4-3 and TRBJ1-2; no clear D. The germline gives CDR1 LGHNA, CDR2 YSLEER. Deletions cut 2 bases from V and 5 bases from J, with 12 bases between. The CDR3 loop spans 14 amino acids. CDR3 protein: CASSQRLGDYGYTF. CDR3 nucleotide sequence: TGCGCCAGCAGCCAAAGACTTGGCGATTATGGCTACACCTTC.

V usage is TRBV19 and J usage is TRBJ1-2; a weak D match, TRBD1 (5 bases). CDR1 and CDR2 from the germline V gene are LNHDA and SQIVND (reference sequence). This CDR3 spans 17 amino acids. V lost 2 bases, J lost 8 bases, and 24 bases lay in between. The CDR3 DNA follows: TGTGCCAGTAGTATAAGGGGAGGAGAGTACAGGACGTACGGCTACACCTTC. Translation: CASSIRGGEYRTYGYTF.

CDR3: CAISTGTDFNEKLFF. CDR3 coding DNA: TGTGCCATCAGTACCGGGACAGATTTTAATGAAAAACTGTTTTTT. The rearrangement links TRBV10-3 to TRBJ1-4; the match to TRBD1 covers 7 bases. After removal of 5 bases from V and 4 bases from J, the junction contained 7 bases not matched to a gene. Germline V gene lookup returns CDR1 ENHRY and CDR2 SYGVKD. The CDR3 is made up of 15 amino acids.

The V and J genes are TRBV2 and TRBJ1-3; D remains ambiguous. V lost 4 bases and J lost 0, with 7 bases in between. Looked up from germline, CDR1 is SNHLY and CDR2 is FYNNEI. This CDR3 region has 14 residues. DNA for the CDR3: TGTGCCAGCAGTGTGGAGGCCTCTGGAAACACCATATATTTT. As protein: CASSVEASGNTIYF. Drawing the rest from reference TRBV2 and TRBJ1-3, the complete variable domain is EPEVTQTPSHQVTQMGQEVILRCVPISNHLYFYWYRQILGQKVEFLVSFYNNEISEKSEIFDDQFSVERPDGSNFTLKIRSTKLEDSAMYFCASSVEASGNTIYFGEGSWLTVV.

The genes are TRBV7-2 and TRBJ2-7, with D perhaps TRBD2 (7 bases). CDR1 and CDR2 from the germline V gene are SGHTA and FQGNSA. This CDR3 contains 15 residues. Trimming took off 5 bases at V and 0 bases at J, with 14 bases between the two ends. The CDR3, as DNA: TGTGCCAGCAGCGATTGGGGGGGCACCTCCTACGAGCAGTACTTC. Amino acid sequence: CASSDWGGTSYEQYF.

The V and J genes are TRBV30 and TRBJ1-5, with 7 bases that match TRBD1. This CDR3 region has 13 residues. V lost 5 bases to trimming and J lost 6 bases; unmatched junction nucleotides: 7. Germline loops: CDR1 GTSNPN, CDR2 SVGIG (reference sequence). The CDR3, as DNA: TGTGCCTGGGGAGACAGGGCGGGTCAGCCCCAGCATTTT. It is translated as CAWGDRAGQPQHF.

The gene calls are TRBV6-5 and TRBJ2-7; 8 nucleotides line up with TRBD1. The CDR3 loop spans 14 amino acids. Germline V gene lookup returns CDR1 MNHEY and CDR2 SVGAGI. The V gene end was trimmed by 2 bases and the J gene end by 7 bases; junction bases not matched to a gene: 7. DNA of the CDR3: TGTGCCAGCAGTTACCGTGACAGGGGCGCGGAGCAGTACTTC. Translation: CASSYRDRGAEQYF.

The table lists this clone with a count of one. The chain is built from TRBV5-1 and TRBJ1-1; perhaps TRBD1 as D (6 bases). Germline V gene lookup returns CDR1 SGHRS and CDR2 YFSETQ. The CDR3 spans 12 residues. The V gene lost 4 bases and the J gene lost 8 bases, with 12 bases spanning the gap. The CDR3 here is CASSEPQGEAFF. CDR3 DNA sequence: TGCGCCAGCAGCGAACCACAGGGAGAAGCTTTCTTT. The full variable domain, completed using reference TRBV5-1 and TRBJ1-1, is KAGVTQTPRYLIKTRGQQVTLSCSPISGHRSVSWYQQTPGQGLQFLFEYFSETQRNKGNFPGRFSGRQFSNSRSEMNVSTLELGDSALYLCASSEPQGEAFFGQGTRLTVV.

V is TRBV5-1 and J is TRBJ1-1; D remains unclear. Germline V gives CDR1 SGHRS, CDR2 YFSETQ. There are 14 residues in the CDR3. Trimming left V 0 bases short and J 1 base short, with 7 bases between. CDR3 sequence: CASSLVPGNTEAFF. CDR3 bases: TGCGCCAGCAGCTTGGTTCCAGGGAACACTGAAGCTTTCTTT.

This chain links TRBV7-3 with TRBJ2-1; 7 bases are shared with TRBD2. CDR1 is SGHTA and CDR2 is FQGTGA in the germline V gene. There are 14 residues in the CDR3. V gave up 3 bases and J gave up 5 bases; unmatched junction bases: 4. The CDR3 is CASSFSGGNNEQFF. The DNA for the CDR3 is TGTGCCAGCAGCTTCTCGGGGGGTAACAATGAGCAGTTCTTC.